This TCR beta chain comes out of a study of pediatric ulcerative colitis. Findings and caveats of the study: Compared with controls, ulcerative colitis showed greater blood-rectum clone sharing.

About this clone: Antigen specificity is unknown.

Profiled with immunoSEQ multiplex PCR; TCRdb holds only in-frame clones, not every one. The sample holds more than 45,000 clones, 87% seen once. The sequence was collected from a boy between 5 and 17 years old who was a control in a study of pediatric ulcerative colitis. The sample was blood.

The CDR3 here is CASTPGGAHQPQHF. The CDR3 bases are TGTGCCAGTACCCCAGGGGGCGCCCATCAGCCCCAGCATTTT. V gene TRBV19 combines with J gene TRBJ1-5, with TRBD1 matching 8 bases. From germline, CDR1 is LNHDA and CDR2 SQIVND (reference sequence). CDR3 length equals 14 residues. Trimming removed 7 bases from V and 5 bases from J; junction bases left unmatched: 7.